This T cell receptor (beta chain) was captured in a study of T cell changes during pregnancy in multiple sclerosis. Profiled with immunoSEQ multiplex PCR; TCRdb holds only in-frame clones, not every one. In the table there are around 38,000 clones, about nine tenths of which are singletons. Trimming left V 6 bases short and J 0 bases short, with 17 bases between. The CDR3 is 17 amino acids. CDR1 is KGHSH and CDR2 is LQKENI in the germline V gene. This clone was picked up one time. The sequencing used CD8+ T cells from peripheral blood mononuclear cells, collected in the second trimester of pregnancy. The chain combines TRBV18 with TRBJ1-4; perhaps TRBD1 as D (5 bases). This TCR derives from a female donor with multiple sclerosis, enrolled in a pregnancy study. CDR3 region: CASSPVGGNPTNEKLFF. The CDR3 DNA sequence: TGTGCCAGCTCCCCAGTGGGGGGGAACCCAACTAATGAAAAACTGTTTTTT. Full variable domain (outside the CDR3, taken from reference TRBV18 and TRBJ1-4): NAGVMQNPRHLVRRRGQEARLRCSPMKGHSHVYWYRQLPEEGLKFMVYLQKENIIDESGMPKERFSAEFPKEGPSILRIQQVVRGDSAAYFCASSPVGGNPTNEKLFFGSGTQLSVL.